The clone carrying this TCR beta chain was seen many times. Its antigen is unknown. This entry belongs to a study of T cells in Graves' hyperthyroidism and ophthalmopathy. Points from the study as a whole: Most thyroid clonotypes expanded above 0.001 were also detected in blood.

CDR3 length equals 18 residues. Trimming took 7 bases from V and 2 from J; bases not matched to a gene: 14. Hyperthyroidism had been newly diagnosed in patients aged 18 to 65, and its duration was under 2 months. There were TCR beta CDR3 regions amplified from RNA transcripts. Using the HTBI primer set, a first-round RT-PCR was run on the TCR CDR3. TCRdb redid the calling of the multiplex PCR reads with MiXCR, one entry per CDR3 protein. The sample holds fewer than 600,000 distinct CDR3 sequences, approximately 15% seen once. The clonotype originates from a woman aged 18-29 years with Graves' hyperthyroidism. Source material: blood. V is TRBV12-3 or TRBV12-4 and J is TRBJ2-3, with TRBD2 matching 11 bases. CDR3 region: CASTPRRTSGHSTDTQYF. In nucleotides, the CDR3 is TGTGCCAGCACCCCTCGAAGGACTAGCGGGCACTCCACAGATACGCAGTATTTT.